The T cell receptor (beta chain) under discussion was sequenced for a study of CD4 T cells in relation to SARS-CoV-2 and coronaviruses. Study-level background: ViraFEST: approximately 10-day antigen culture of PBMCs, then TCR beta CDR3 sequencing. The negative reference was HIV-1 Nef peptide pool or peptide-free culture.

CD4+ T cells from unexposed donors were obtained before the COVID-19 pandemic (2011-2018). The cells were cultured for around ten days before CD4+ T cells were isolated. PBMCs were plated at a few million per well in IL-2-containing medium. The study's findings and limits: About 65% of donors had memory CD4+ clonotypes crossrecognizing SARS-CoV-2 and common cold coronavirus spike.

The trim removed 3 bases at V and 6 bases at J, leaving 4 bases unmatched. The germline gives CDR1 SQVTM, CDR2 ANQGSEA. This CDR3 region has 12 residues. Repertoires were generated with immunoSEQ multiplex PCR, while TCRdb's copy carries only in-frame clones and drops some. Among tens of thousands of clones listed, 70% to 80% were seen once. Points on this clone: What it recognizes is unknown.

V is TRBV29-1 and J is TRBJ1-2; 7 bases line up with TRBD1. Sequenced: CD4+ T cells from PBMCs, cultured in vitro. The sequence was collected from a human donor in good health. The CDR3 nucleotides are TGCAGCGTTGACAAGGGGGCTGATGGCTACACCTTC. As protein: CSVDKGADGYTF.